These 7 T cell receptor beta chains originate from one sample sequenced in a study of immune cell composition in non-small cell lung cancer. TCRdb's table, derived via immunoSEQ multiplex PCR, lists solely in-frame clones and lacks some. The sample lists about 4,300 clones, less than 80% seen once, with approximately 10% in the top ten. The sequencing input was lung tumor tissue. These receptors originate from a human donor with non-small cell lung cancer.

The rearrangement links TRBV18 to TRBJ2-7, with D uncertain. This CDR3 contains 14 residues. Trimming took off 1 base at V and 3 bases at J, with 10 bases between the two ends. The V gene's germline CDR1 is KGHSH and CDR2 LQKENI. This CDR3 reads CASSPLDRFYEQYF. CDR3 coding DNA: TGTGCCAGCTCACCACTAGATCGTTTCTACGAGCAGTACTTC.

The chain recombines TRBV18 with TRBJ2-3; 7 nucleotides align to TRBD1. After removal of 0 bases from V and 2 bases from J, the junction contained 2 bases not matched to a gene. CDR3 length: 15 residues. Germline CDR1 reads KGHSH; CDR2 reads LQKENI. The CDR3 loop reads CASSPPGGNTDTQYF. As DNA, the CDR3 is TGTGCCAGCTCACCACCAGGGGGCAACACAGATACGCAGTATTTT.

The chain is built from TRBV5-1 and TRBJ2-1; 14 positions match TRBD2. Germline CDR1 is SGHRS and CDR2 is YFSETQ. The CDR3 totals 18 residues. J was trimmed by 2 bases and V by 5 bases; bases with no gene match: 9. The CDR3 sequence is CASSLNPGLAGAYNEQFF. The CDR3 bases are TGCGCCAGCAGTCTGAATCCGGGACTAGCGGGGGCCTACAATGAGCAGTTCTTC.

J is TRBJ2-3 and V is TRBV7-2; 14 nucleotides agree with TRBD2. Germline CDR1 and CDR2: SGHTA and FQGNSA. Losses at the gene ends were 4 bases for V and 6 bases for J; bases not matched to a gene: 0. The CDR3 extends over 14 amino acids. The CDR3 loop reads CASSWTSGGDTQYF. Written as DNA, the CDR3 is TGTGCCAGCAGCTGGACTAGCGGGGGGGATACGCAGTATTTT.

The chain carries TRBV6-6 and TRBJ1-5; no reliable D call. Trimming pared 4 bases from V and 6 bases from J, leaving 7 bases between. The CDR3 totals 12 residues. CDR1 and CDR2 (germline): MNHNY, SVGAGI (reference sequence). CDR3 loop: CASSSQAQPQHF. As DNA, the CDR3 is TGTGCCAGCAGTTCTCAGGCTCAGCCCCAGCATTTT.

In regard to this clone: Other nucleotide sequences from this sample produce the same CDR3. The V gene is TRBV6-4, the J gene TRBJ2-3; tentatively, D is TRBD2 (5 bases). The germline CDR1 and CDR2 sequences are MRHNA and SNTAGT. V gave up 4 bases and J gave up 3 bases, with 8 bases separating them. The CDR3 length is 13 residues. The CDR3 coding sequence is TGTGCCAGCAGTGTGGACTTTACAGATACGCAGTATTTT. This sequence encodes CASSVDFTDTQYF.

The chain uses TRBV7-9 and TRBJ1-4; perhaps TRBD1 as D (5 bases). The germline V gene has CDR1 SEHNR and CDR2 FQNEAQ (reference sequence). CDR3 size: 16 residues. V was clipped by 6 bases and J by 0 bases, with 14 bases between them. The DNA of the CDR3 is TGTGCCAGCAGTACCGGGGGACCTGCAACTAATGAAAAACTGTTTTTT. As protein: CASSTGGPATNEKLFF.